Each of the 2 T cell receptor beta chains below was sequenced from the same sample in a study of T-cell reconstitution after alpha-beta-depleted transplantation in children. Preparing the TCRbeta library involved the use of unique molecular identifiers. One entry per CDR3 protein results from TCRdb running MiXCR on the PCR reads. Of around 250,000 distinct CDR3 sequences in the sample, roughly 24% were seen once. Sequencing was performed on PBMCs, taken before TCRalphabeta/CD19-depleted stem cell transplant. These receptors all come from a girl aged 2 to 10 with Fanconi anemia, due to receive a stem cell transplant.

This clonotype appeared many times. The rearrangement joins TRBV29-1 to TRBJ1-2; D is undetermined. Germline lookup yields CDR1 SQVTM and CDR2 ANQGSEA. The CDR3 loop spans 14 amino acids. Trimming removed 4 bases at V and 3 bases at J, with 15 bases between. CDR3 nucleotide sequence: TGCAGCGTTGGGGTAGGGTTAAGTCACTATGGCTACACCTTC. As protein: CSVGVGLSHYGYTF. The full variable domain, rest sourced from reference TRBV29-1 and TRBJ1-2, is SAVISQKPSRDICQRGTSLTIQCQVDSQVTMMFWYRQQPGQSLTLIATANQGSEATYESGFVIDKFPISRPNLTFSTLTVSNMSPEDSSIYLCSVGVGLSHYGYTFGSGTRLTVV.

The rearrangement links TRBV10-3 to TRBJ2-3; D not resolved. Deletions cut 0 bases from V and 4 bases from J, with 17 bases between. Germline CDR1 reads ENHRY; CDR2 reads SYGVKD. CDR3 size: 17 residues. CDR3: CAISESWIQKTSDTQYF. The CDR3 DNA follows: TGTGCCATCAGTGAGTCGTGGATACAGAAAACCTCAGATACGCAGTATTTT.